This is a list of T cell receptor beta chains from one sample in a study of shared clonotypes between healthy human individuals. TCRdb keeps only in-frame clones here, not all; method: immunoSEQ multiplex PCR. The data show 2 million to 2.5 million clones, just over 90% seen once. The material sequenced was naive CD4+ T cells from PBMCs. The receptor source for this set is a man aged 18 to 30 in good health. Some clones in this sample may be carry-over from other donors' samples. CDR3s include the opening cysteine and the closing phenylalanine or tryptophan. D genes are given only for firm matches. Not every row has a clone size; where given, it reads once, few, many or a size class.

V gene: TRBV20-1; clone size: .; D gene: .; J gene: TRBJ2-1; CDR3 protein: CSGANNNEQFF; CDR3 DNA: TGCAGTGGGGCAAATAACAATGAGCAGTTCTTC
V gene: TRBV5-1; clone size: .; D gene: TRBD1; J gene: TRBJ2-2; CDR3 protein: CASSLWDRGAGELFF; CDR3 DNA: TGCGCCAGCAGCTTGTGGGACAGGGGGGCCGGGGAGCTGTTTTTT
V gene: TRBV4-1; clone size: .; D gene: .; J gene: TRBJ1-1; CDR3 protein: CASSQDPKYTEAFF; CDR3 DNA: TGCGCCAGCAGCCAAGACCCGAAGTACACTGAAGCTTTCTTT
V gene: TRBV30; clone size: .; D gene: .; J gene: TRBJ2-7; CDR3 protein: CAWSPRGDEQYF; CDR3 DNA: TGTGCCTGGAGTCCGAGGGGGGACGAGCAGTACTTC
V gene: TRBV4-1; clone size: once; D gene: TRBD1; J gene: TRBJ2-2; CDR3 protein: CASSQEGGPYVGELFF; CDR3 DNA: TGCGCCAGCAGCCAAGAAGGGGGCCCTTACGTTGGGGAGCTGTTTTTT
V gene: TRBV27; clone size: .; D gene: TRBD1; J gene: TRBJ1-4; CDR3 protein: CASSPYRDQGVRKLFF; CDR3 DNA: TGTGCCAGCAGCCCCTACCGGGACCAGGGGGTTCGAAAACTGTTTTTT
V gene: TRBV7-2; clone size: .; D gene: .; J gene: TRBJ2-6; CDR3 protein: CASSLFRGTSGANVLTF; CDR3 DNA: TGTGCCAGCAGCTTATTTCGGGGGACCTCTGGGGCCAACGTCCTGACTTTC
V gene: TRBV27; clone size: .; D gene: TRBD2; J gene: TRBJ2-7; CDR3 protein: CASSNSGRREQYF; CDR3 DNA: TGTGCCAGCAGTAATAGCGGGAGACGCGAGCAGTACTTC
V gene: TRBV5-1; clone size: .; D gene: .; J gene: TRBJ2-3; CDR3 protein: CASSLIQGLGTDTQYF; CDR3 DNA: TGCGCCAGCAGCTTAATACAGGGTCTTGGCACAGATACGCAGTATTTT
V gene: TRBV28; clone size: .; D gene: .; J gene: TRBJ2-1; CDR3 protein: CASSLRVMEEQFF; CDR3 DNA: TGTGCCAGCAGTTTGAGAGTTATGGAGGAGCAGTTCTTC
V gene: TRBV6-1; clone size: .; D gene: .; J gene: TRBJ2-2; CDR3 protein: CASSEAAANTGELFF; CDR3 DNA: TGTGCCAGCAGTGAAGCGGCGGCGAACACCGGGGAGCTGTTTTTT
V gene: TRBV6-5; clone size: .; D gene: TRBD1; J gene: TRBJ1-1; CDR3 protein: CASSSGGAGNTEAFF; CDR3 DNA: TGTGCCAGCAGTTCAGGGGGCGCGGGGAACACTGAAGCTTTCTTT
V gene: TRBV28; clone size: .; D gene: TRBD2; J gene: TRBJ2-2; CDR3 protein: CASLRGAGELFF; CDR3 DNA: TGTGCCAGCTTGCGGGGGGCCGGGGAGCTGTTTTTT
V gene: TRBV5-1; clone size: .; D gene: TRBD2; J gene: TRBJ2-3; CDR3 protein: CASSAAWTSVRDTQYF; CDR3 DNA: TGCGCCAGCAGCGCTGCTTGGACTAGCGTCCGGGATACGCAGTATTTT